This T cell receptor beta chain originates from a study of blood T cells in healthy people across ages. General study results and limits: Long-lived donors carried more naive CD4+ cells and greater diversity than aged donors. Among T cells, TCR beta diversity per million cells dropped roughly linearly as age rose.

This clonotype was seen a few times. Its matching antigen is unknown. CDR3 length: 14 residues. Germline V lookup: CDR1 LGHNA, CDR2 YNFKEQ. V was pared by 0 bases and J by 6 bases, with 8 bases between. Sample-barcoded 5' priming and a J-beta primer mix drove a second PCR of roughly 7 to 11 cycles. Every cDNA was tagged by a template-switch adaptor with 12 random nucleotides. From the 5' RACE reads, TCRdb called clonotypes with MiXCR, one entry per CDR3 protein. The table shows about 1.4 million distinct CDR3 sequences, with approximately 59% occurring only once. Each of the donors had 8 to 10 milliliters of peripheral blood drawn into EDTA-treated Vacutainer tubes.

The chain has TRBV4-2 and TRBJ2-2; D gene ambiguous. Sequenced: blood. This TCR was sampled from a man between 18 and 35 years old in good health. The DNA of the CDR3 is TGTGCCAGCAGCCAAGATCGCAGTCCCGGGGAGCTGTTTTTT. It is translated as CASSQDRSPGELFF.